The rows below give T cell receptor beta chains drawn from one sample of a study of technical replicates of blood from several donors. The protocol was immunoSEQ multiplex PCR, while the TCRdb copy is restricted to in-frame clones and leaves out a portion. The table records around 76,000 clones, 90% to 95% of them present only once. Material for sequencing was T cells isolated from PBMCs. The receptors stem from a human donor in good health. The CDR3 runs from the conserved cysteine through the conserved F or W. D genes are given only for firm matches. Part of the rows lack a size; the others show once, few, many or a class for expanded clones.

j_gene	v_gene	d_gene	len	abundance	CDR3aa	CDR3nt
TRBJ2-7	TRBV25-1	NA	15	NA	CASSEPRRGSGEQYF	TGTGCCAGCAGTGAACCCCGGCGCGGGTCCGGCGAGCAGTACTTC
TRBJ2-3	TRBV5-1	NA	16	NA	CASSLNGLHGRDTQYF	TGCGCCAGCAGCTTAAATGGCCTCCATGGGAGGGATACGCAGTATTTT
TRBJ1-5	TRBV2	TRBD1	16	NA	CASSEDRPYSNQPQHF	TGTGCCAGCAGTGAGGACAGGCCTTATAGCAATCAGCCCCAGCATTTT
TRBJ1-3	TRBV6-1	TRBD1	13	NA	CASRGTVGNTIYF	TGTGCCAGCAGGGGGACAGTAGGAAACACCATATATTTT
TRBJ2-1	TRBV9	NA	14	NA	CASSVDLPGNEQFF	TGTGCCAGCAGCGTAGATCTTCCAGGGAATGAGCAGTTCTTC
TRBJ2-5	TRBV6-1	NA	13	NA	CASTLTVKETQYF	TGTGCCAGCACCTTGACAGTTAAAGAGACCCAGTACTTC
TRBJ1-2	TRBV7-9	NA	13	NA	CASSLEGDYGYTF	TGTGCCAGCAGCTTAGAAGGGGACTATGGCTACACCTTC
TRBJ2-5	TRBV10-2	NA	16	once	CASSEPRRNSQETQYF	TGCGCCAGCAGTGAGCCCCGCCGGAACAGCCAAGAGACCCAGTACTTC
TRBJ2-1	TRBV2	TRBD1	15	NA	CASSLDRGRYNEQFF	TGTGCCAGCAGTTTGGACAGGGGGCGTTACAATGAGCAGTTCTTC
TRBJ2-1	TRBV4-2	TRBD2	15	once	CASSQDGLAGNEQFF	TGTGCCAGCAGCCAAGATGGCCTAGCGGGCAATGAGCAGTTCTTC
TRBJ2-7	TRBV6-6	NA	13	NA	CASSYSANYEQYF	TGTGCCAGCAGTTACTCGGCCAACTACGAGCAGTACTTC
TRBJ1-4	TRBV25-1	NA	12	NA	CARRQIGEKLFF	TGTGCCAGAAGACAGATAGGGGAAAAACTGTTTTTT
TRBJ2-5	TRBV7-7	TRBD2	15	NA	CASSGRGGPTETQYF	TGTGCTAGCAGCGGGAGGGGGGGTCCCACAGAGACCCAGTACTTC
TRBJ1-5	TRBV14	NA	14	NA	CASSFTYSNQPQHF	TGTGCCAGCAGCTTCACTTATAGCAATCAGCCCCAGCATTTT
TRBJ2-7	TRBV10-3	TRBD1	14	NA	CAIKPGTGGHEQYF	TGTGCCATCAAGCCAGGGACAGGGGGGCACGAGCAGTACTTC
TRBJ2-1	TRBV7-9	TRBD2	19	NA	CASSLLTSGRAASYNEQFF	TGTGCCAGCAGCCTTCTGACTAGCGGGAGGGCCGCGTCCTACAATGAGCAGTTCTTC
TRBJ2-2	TRBV11-3	TRBD2	16	NA	CASSLYGGERGGELFF	TGTGCCAGCAGCTTATACGGGGGAGAGCGGGGCGGGGAGCTGTTTTTT
TRBJ1-5	TRBV7-6	TRBD1	19	NA	CASSKDYPRDRQSNQPQHF	TGTGCCAGCAGCAAGGACTACCCCCGGGACAGACAAAGCAATCAGCCCCAGCATTTT
TRBJ2-3	TRBV7-6	TRBD1	17	NA	CASSLYSGQGDLLTQYF	TGTGCCAGCAGCTTATACTCGGGACAGGGGGATCTGCTCACGCAGTATTTT
TRBJ2-7	TRBV7-8	TRBD1	14	NA	CASSSGQGVDEQYF	TGTGCCAGCAGCTCAGGACAGGGGGTGGACGAGCAGTACTTC
TRBJ2-1	TRBV5-6	NA	15	once	CASGGPLGGFYEQFF	TGTGCCAGCGGAGGGCCGTTAGGGGGCTTCTATGAGCAGTTCTTC
TRBJ2-5	TRBV5-1	TRBD2	19	NA	CASSLALTSGAMYQETQYF	TGCGCCAGCAGCTTGGCCTTGACTAGCGGGGCGATGTACCAAGAGACCCAGTACTTC
TRBJ2-2	TRBV18	NA	16	NA	CASSPRGIGDTGELFF	TGTGCCAGCTCACCTAGAGGGATTGGGGACACCGGGGAGCTGTTTTTT
TRBJ2-1	TRBV2	TRBD1	11	NA	CASKTGGEQFF	TGTGCCAGCAAGACAGGGGGTGAGCAGTTCTTC
TRBJ2-7	TRBV25-1	NA	12	NA	CATTEGLHEQYF	TGTGCCACCACCGAGGGACTCCACGAGCAGTACTTC
TRBJ2-7	TRBV7-8	NA	16	NA	CASSLVGSRGEHEQYF	TGTGCCAGCAGCTTAGTAGGAAGTAGGGGTGAACACGAGCAGTACTTC
TRBJ2-7	TRBV2	TRBD2	13	NA	CASSELAGAEQYF	TGTGCCAGCAGTGAACTAGCGGGAGCCGAGCAGTACTTC
TRBJ2-5	TRBV14	NA	16	NA	CASSQDSLAIQETQYF	TGTGCCAGCAGCCAAGATTCCCTAGCCATACAAGAGACCCAGTACTTC
TRBJ1-6	TRBV28	TRBD1	13	NA	CASSFLTGSPLHF	TGTGCCAGCAGTTTCTTGACAGGGTCCCCCCTCCACTTT
TRBJ2-2	TRBV5-1	TRBD2	17	few	CASSPKVAGGRGGELFF	TGCGCCAGCAGCCCAAAAGTAGCGGGAGGTAGGGGGGGGGAGCTGTTTTTT
TRBJ2-7	TRBV29-1	NA	13	NA	CSVASRHSYEQYF	TGCAGCGTTGCTAGCCGACACTCCTACGAGCAGTACTTC
TRBJ1-2	TRBV5-4	TRBD1	12	once	CASSGTGPGYTF	TGTGCCAGCAGTGGGACAGGGCCAGGCTACACCTTC
TRBJ2-7	TRBV2	NA	15	NA	CASSGGGASSYEQYF	TGTGCCAGCAGTGGTGGCGGGGCAAGCTCCTACGAGCAGTACTTC
TRBJ1-1	TRBV6-5	NA	14	NA	CASSDRASNTEAFF	TGTGCCAGCAGTGACAGAGCATCGAACACTGAAGCTTTCTTT
TRBJ2-3	TRBV19	TRBD2	17	NA	CASCRTSGRTLTDTQYF	TGTGCCAGTTGCCGGACTAGCGGGAGAACTTTGACAGATACGCAGTATTTT
TRBJ1-1	TRBV5-1	TRBD1	15	NA	CASSGGDRGSTEAFF	TGCGCCAGCAGCGGGGGGGACAGGGGGAGCACTGAAGCTTTCTTT
TRBJ1-1	TRBV27	TRBD1	14	NA	CASSGFTGGTEAFF	TGTGCCAGCAGTGGGTTTACAGGGGGGACTGAAGCTTTCTTT
TRBJ1-1	TRBV5-1	TRBD1	21	NA	CASSLDRGRMYGWKSNTEAFF	TGCGCCAGCAGCTTGGACAGGGGGCGCATGTATGGCTGGAAATCTAACACTGAAGCTTTCTTT
TRBJ1-2	TRBV30	NA	14	NA	CACTGTYTNYGYTF	TGTGCCTGCACCGGGACATATACTAACTATGGCTACACCTTC
TRBJ2-3	TRBV13	NA	13	NA	CASTFQAADTQYF	TGTGCCAGCACATTCCAAGCCGCAGATACGCAGTATTTT
TRBJ1-1	TRBV9	NA	14	few	CASSVGAANTEAFF	TGTGCCAGCAGCGTAGGGGCCGCTAACACTGAAGCTTTCTTT
TRBJ1-1	TRBV30	NA	13	NA	CAWSATGWMGAFF	TGTGCCTGGAGTGCTACAGGGTGGATGGGAGCTTTCTTT
TRBJ2-5	TRBV6-5	NA	14	NA	CASSPGGPLVSQYF	TGTGCCAGCAGTCCCGGGGGACCTCTTGTGTCCCAGTACTTC
TRBJ1-1	TRBV10-3	TRBD1	11	once	CAASQGVEAFF	TGTGCCGCCTCGCAGGGGGTTGAAGCTTTCTTT
TRBJ1-1	TRBV7-8	TRBD1	14	NA	CASSLGDRDTEAFF	TGTGCCAGCAGCTTGGGGGACAGGGACACTGAAGCTTTCTTT
TRBJ2-7	TRBV19	TRBD2	14	NA	CASGGGGTAYEQYF	TGTGCCAGTGGCGGGGGAGGGACGGCCTACGAGCAGTACTTC
TRBJ2-7	TRBV28	TRBD1	15	NA	CASSLAWDRVHEQYF	TGTGCCAGCAGTTTGGCTTGGGACAGGGTCCACGAGCAGTACTTC
TRBJ2-1	TRBV9	TRBD1	15	NA	CASRLSGQGANEQFF	TGTGCCAGCAGGCTCTCAGGACAGGGGGCCAATGAGCAGTTCTTC
TRBJ2-1	TRBV18	NA	13	once	CASSPTLVDEQFF	TGTGCCAGCTCACCAACGTTAGTGGATGAGCAGTTCTTC
TRBJ1-3	TRBV27	TRBD1	16	NA	CASSPQGVISGNTIYF	TGTGCCAGCAGTCCCCAGGGGGTGATCTCTGGAAACACCATATATTTT
TRBJ2-3	TRBV6-9	NA	17	NA	CASKETGPAHVADTQYF	TGTGCCAGCAAAGAGACAGGCCCGGCCCATGTGGCAGATACGCAGTATTTT
TRBJ2-5	TRBV11-2	TRBD2	18	NA	CASSLEGGGSAFQKTQYF	TGTGCCAGCAGCTTAGAAGGAGGCGGGAGTGCCTTTCAGAAGACCCAGTACTTC
TRBJ1-1	TRBV12-5	TRBD1	13	NA	CASGLDRGTEAFF	TGTGCTAGTGGTTTGGACAGGGGCACTGAAGCTTTCTTT